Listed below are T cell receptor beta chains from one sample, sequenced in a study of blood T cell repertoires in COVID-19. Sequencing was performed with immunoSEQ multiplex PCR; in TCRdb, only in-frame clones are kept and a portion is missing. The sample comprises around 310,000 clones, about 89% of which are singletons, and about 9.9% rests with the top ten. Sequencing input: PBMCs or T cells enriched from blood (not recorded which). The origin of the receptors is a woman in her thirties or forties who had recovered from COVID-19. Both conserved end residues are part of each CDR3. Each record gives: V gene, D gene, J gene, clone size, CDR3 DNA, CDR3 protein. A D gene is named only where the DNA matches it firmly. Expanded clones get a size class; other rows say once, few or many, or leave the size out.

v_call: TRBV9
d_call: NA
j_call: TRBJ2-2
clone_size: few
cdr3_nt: TGTGCCAGCAGCCCCCTCGGGACCGGGGAGCTGTTTTTT
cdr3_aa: CASSPLGTGELFF

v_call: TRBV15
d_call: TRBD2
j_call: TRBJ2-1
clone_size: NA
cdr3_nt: TGTGCCACCAGCCAGAGCGGGGGGGCCGGCAATGAGCAGTTCTTC
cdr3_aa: CATSQSGGAGNEQFF

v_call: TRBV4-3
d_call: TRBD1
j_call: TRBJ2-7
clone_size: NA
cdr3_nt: TGCGCCAGCAGCCAAGAAGGGGGCCCGTACGAGCAGTACTTC
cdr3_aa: CASSQEGGPYEQYF

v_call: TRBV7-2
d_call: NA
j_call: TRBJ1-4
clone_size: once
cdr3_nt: TGTGCCAGCAGCTTGTCCAGGGGTAATGAAAAACTGTTTTTT
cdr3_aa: CASSLSRGNEKLFF

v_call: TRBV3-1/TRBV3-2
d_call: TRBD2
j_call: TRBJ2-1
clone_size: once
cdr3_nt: TGTGCCAGCAGCCCGACATCTAGCGGGAGTAATGAGCAGTTCTTC
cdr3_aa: CASSPTSSGSNEQFF

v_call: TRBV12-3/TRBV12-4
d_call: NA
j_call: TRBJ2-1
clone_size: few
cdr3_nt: TGTGCCAGCCCTTGGGCACAGTACAATGAGCAGTTCTTC
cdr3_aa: CASPWAQYNEQFF

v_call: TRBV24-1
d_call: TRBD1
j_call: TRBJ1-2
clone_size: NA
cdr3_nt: TGTGCCACCAGTCGGACTTGGGACAGCGATGGCTACACCTTC
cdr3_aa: CATSRTWDSDGYTF

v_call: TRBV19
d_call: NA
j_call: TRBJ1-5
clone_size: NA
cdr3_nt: TGTGCCAGTAGTGCCACGGTTTATAGCAATCAGCCCCAGCATTTT
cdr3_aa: CASSATVYSNQPQHF

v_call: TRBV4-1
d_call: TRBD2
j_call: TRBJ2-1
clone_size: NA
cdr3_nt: TGCGCCAGCAGTTTCCCGGGACTAGCACGGGAGCAGTTCTTC
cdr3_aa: CASSFPGLAREQFF

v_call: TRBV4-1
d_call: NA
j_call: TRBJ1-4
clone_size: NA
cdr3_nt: TGCGCCAGCAGCCAAGATAACGGAAGGGGTGAAAAACTGTTTTTT
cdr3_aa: CASSQDNGRGEKLFF

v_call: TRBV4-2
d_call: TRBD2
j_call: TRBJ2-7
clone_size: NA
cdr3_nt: TGTGCCAGCAGCCCCTTAGCGGGGAGCTACGAGCAGTACTTC
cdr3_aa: CASSPLAGSYEQYF

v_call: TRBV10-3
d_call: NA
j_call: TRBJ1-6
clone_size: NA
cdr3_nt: TGTGCCATCAGTGGAGCGGGGGATTCACCCCTCCACTTT
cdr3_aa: CAISGAGDSPLHF

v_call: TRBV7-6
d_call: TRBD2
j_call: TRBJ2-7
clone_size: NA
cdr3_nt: TGTGCCAGCAGCACCCGGACTAGCGGGGATTACGAGCAGTACTTC
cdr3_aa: CASSTRTSGDYEQYF

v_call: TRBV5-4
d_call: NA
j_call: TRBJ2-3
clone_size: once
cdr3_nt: TGTGCCAGCAGCTTGTGGAGGTTGCGAAACACAGATACGCAGTATTTT
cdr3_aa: CASSLWRLRNTDTQYF

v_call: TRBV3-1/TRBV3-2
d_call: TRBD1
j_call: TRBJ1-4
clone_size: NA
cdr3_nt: TGTGCCAGCAGCCCCGGGACAGGGCCTAATGAAAAACTGTTTTTT
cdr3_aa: CASSPGTGPNEKLFF

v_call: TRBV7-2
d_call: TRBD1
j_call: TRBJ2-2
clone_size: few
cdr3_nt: TGTGCCAGCAGCCCCAAGGCCGGGACAGTGAACACCGGGGAGCTGTTTTTT
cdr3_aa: CASSPKAGTVNTGELFF

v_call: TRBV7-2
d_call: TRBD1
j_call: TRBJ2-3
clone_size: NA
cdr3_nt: TGTGCCAGCAGCCCTGGGGCAGACAGGGTCACAGATACGCAGTATTTT
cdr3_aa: CASSPGADRVTDTQYF

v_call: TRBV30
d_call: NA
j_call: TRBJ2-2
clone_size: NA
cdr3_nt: TGTGCCTGGAGTCTCAGTTCGGGCACCGGGGAGCTGTTTTTT
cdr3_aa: CAWSLSSGTGELFF

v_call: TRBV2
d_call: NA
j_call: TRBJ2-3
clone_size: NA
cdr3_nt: TGTGCCACTCGAGGAGACAGCCAACGTTCTAGCACAGATACGCAGTATTTT
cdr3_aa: CATRGDSQRSSTDTQYF

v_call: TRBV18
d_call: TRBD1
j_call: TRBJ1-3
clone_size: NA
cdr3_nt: TGTGCCAGCTCACCTCCGGGGACAGGGGGCTCTGGAAACACCATATATTTT
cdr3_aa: CASSPPGTGGSGNTIYF

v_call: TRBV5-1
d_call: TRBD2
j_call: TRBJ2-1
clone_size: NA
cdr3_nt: TGCGCCAGCACCTTAAGCGGGAGCGGCTACAATGAGCAGTTCTTC
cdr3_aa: CASTLSGSGYNEQFF

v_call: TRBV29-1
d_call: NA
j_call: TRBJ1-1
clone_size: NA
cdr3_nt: TGCAGCGTGGAAAAGGCAGGGAAGAACACTGAAGCTTTCTTT
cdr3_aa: CSVEKAGKNTEAFF

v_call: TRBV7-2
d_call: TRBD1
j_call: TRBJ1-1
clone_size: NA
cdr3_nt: TGTGCCAGCAGCTGGACAGGGGGGATGGTGAACACTGAAGCTTTCTTT
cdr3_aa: CASSWTGGMVNTEAFF

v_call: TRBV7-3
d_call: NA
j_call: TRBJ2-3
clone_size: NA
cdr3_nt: TGTGCCAGCAGCTTAGGACAAGGGACAGATACGCAGTATTTT
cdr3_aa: CASSLGQGTDTQYF

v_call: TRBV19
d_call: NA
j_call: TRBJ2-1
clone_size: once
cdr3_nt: TGTGCCAGTAGTATTACCAGCGGCATTTACAATGAGCAGTTCTTC
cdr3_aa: CASSITSGIYNEQFF

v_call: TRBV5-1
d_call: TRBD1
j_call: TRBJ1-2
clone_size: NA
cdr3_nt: TGCGCCAGCAGCCAGGGACAGGGAATCTATGGCTACACCTTC
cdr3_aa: CASSQGQGIYGYTF

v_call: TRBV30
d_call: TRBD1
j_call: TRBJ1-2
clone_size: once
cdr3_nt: TGTGCCGGGCGGACAGGGGTCGCTAACTATGGCTACACCTTC
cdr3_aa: CAGRTGVANYGYTF

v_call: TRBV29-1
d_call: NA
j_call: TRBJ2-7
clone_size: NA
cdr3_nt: TGCAGCGTTGATGTCCCCAGCTCCTACGAGCAGTACTTC
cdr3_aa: CSVDVPSSYEQYF

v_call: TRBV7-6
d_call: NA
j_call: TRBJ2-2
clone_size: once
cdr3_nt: TGTGCCAGCAGCTCCATGGCGTCACGGGGGAAGACCGGGGAGCTGTTTTTT
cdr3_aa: CASSSMASRGKTGELFF

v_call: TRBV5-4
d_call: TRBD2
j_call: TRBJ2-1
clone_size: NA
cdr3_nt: TGTGCCAGCAGCTCGGGACTAGGGGCCTACAATGAGCAGTTCTTC
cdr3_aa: CASSSGLGAYNEQFF

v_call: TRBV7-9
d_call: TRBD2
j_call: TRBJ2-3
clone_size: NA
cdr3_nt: TGTGCCAGCAGCCCCCCGTCGGAGCGGGGGAGCACAGATACGCAGTATTTT
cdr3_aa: CASSPPSERGSTDTQYF

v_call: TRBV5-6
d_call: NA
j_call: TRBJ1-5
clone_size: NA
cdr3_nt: TGTGCCAGCAGCTTGGGGGGGCCCCGGAACGATCAGCCCCAGCATTTT
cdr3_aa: CASSLGGPRNDQPQHF

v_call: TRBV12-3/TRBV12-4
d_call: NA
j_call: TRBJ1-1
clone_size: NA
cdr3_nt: TGTGCCAGCACCCAGGGCCAGGGAAGGGAAGCTTTCTTT
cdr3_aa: CASTQGQGREAFF

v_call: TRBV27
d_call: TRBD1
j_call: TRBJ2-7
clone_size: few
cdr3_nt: TGTGCCAGCAGTTATACCGGGACAGGGCGATTAGATTACGAGCAGTACTTC
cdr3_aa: CASSYTGTGRLDYEQYF

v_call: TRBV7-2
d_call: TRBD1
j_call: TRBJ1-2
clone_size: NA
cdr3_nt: TGTGCCAGCAGCTTAGACCCCACAGGGGCAGAGTCCAATGGCTACACCTTC
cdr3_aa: CASSLDPTGAESNGYTF

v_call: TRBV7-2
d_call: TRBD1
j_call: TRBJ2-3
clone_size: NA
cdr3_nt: TGTGCCAGCAGCTTACGGGGAAGGGGGCGCGGGACAGATACGCAGTATTTT
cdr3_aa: CASSLRGRGRGTDTQYF

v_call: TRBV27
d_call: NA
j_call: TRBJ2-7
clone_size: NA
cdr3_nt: TGTGCCAGCAGTTTATGGGCTGCGGGCGAGCAGTACTTC
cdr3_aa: CASSLWAAGEQYF

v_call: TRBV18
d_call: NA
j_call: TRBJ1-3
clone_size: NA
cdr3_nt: TGTGCCAGCTCCTCTCCCAACACCATATATTTT
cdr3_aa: CASSSPNTIYF

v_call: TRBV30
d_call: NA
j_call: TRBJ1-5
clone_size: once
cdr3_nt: TGTGCCTGGAGTAGCGGGGAGGGACAGCCCCAGCATTTT
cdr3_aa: CAWSSGEGQPQHF

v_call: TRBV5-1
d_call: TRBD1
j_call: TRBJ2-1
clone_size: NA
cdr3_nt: TGCGCCAGCAGCTTGGAACAGGGGGAAATGGGTGAGCAGTTCTTC
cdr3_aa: CASSLEQGEMGEQFF

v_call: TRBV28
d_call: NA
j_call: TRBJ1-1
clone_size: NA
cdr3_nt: TGTGCCAGCAGTTCGACAGGTCAAGCTTTCTTT
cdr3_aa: CASSSTGQAFF

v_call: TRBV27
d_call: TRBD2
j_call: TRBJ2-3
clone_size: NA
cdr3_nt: TGTGCCAGCAGTTTATACAGCGGGAAGCAAAGAGATACGCAGTATTTT
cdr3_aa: CASSLYSGKQRDTQYF